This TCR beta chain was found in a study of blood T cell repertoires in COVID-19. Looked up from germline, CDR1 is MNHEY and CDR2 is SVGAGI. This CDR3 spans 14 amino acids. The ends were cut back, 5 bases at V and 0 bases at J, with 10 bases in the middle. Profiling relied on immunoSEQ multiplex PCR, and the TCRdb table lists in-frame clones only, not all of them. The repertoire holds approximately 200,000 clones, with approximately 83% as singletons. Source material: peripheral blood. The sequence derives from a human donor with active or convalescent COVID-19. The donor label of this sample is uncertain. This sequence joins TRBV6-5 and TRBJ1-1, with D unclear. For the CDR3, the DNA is TGTGCCAGCAGTCGTGGCCCCATGAACACTGAAGCTTTCTTT. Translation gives CASSRGPMNTEAFF.